This record concerns one T cell receptor beta chain sequence. The CDR3 sequence is 13 residues long. The J segment lost 7 bases and the V segment lost 8 bases, leaving 8 bases of the junction unmatched. Germline CDR1 and CDR2: MNHEY and SVGAGI. The data were taken from a study of blood T cell repertoires in COVID-19. Study-level background: Samples came from the United States, Italy and Spain, spanning acute and convalescent COVID-19. PBMCs, B-cell-depleted T cells, or T cells provided the cDNA or gDNA that made up the material.

Study processing details: Reference gene primer amplification yielded estimated nucleated cell counts. Assay: immunoSEQ multiplex PCR; the TCRdb copy retains only in-frame clones and omits some. The V and J calls and clone size are taken from that table; D and trimming were inferred from the DNA. The sample records tens of thousands of clones, around 93% being singletons. The sequence derives from a man between 45 and 60 years old with acute or convalescent COVID-19. V is TRBV6-5 and J is TRBJ2-3; 8 bases are shared with TRBD2. The specimen sequenced was peripheral blood. The chain's CDR3 is CASVPAGGYTQYF. CDR3 in DNA: TGTGCCAGCGTACCGGCGGGGGGCTATACGCAGTATTTT.